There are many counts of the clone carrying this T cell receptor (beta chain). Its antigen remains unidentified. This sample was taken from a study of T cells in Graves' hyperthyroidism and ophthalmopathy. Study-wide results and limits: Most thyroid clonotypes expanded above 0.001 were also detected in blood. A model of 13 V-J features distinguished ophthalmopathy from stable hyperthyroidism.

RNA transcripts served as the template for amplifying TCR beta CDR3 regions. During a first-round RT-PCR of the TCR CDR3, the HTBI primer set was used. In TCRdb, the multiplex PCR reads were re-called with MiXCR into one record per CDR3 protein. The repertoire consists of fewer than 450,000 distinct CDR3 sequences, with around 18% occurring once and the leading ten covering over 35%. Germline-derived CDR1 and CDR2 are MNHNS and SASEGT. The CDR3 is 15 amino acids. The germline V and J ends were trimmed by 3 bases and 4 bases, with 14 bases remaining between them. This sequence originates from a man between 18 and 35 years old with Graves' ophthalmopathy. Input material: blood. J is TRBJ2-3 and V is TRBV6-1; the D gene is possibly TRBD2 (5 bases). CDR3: CASSDGLVRADTQYF. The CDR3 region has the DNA TGTGCCAGCAGTGACGGACTGGTAAGGGCAGATACGCAGTATTTT.